This T cell receptor beta chain was observed in a study of shared clonotypes between healthy human individuals (TCRdb year 2020). With regard to the full study: A couple of women and three men aged 18 to 49 years were included in the cohort. For each donor, three plates each were used for CD4 naive and CD4 memory, two plates were used for CD8 naive, and one plate was used for CD8 memory. To estimate repertoire size and how much clonotype sharing occurs between individuals, the study deeply sequenced the blood TCR repertoires of 5 or 6 healthy adults. To increase sequencing depth and limit assay-specific biases, TCR repertoire library preparation and sequencing were carried out by different laboratories using diverse techniques. Leukapheresis yielded between about 0.8 and 9.5 billion PBMCs per donor.

TCR CDR3 regions were amplified from genomic DNA by multiplex PCR using the deep immunoSEQ assay. Extracted genomic DNA from each cell subset was distributed evenly across all wells of several immunoSEQ 96-well plates, and each plate was treated as a replicate. For sorted subsets, about 200 ng genomic DNA, equal to tens of thousands of T cell genomes, was loaded into each replicate PCR. The purified libraries were quantified using a Qubit 3.0 fluorometer, sized with a Bioanalyzer 2100, and then quantified again using the KAPA Library Quantification kit. Every immunoSEQ 96-well plate was sequenced on a dedicated single-read 150-cycle Illumina NextSeq 550 flow cell. Per the original workflow: The immunoSEQ output contained only junctional sequences without quality scores, so filtering could not match that applied to full-length reads. Sequences were annotated with PyIR, a Python wrapper for IgBLAST v1.9, using IMGT germline references to assign V/J genes and CDR3. Reads were filtered out if the reads had weak V/J assignments (E-value above 1e-6), no CDR3, stop codons, out-of-frame junctions, or ambiguous translated residues. V3J clonotypes were defined as sequences sharing the same inferred V gene, J gene, and CDR3 amino acid sequence. The percentage overlap between two repertoires was calculated by dividing the number of shared unique clonotypes by the size of the smaller repertoire. Richness of each repertoire was evaluated using RTK rarefaction, the Chao1 estimator, and Recon v2.1 estimates of unobserved clonotypes. For all TCRbeta clonotypes obtained by the gDNA method from a few donors, generation probabilities were computed with OLGA. This immuneACCESS table, as held by TCRdb, lists in-frame sequences with V and J called but not all clones. Of the missing ones, under half trace to an unresolved V gene in checked studies; the others have no known cause. That table supplies the V and J calls and clone size; D and trimming were determined from the DNA. This sample has about 1 million clones in its table, and around 76% of those were observed once. Together, the top ten hold about 1.5% of the sample.

What the work shows at the level of the full study, not this receptor alone: The small number of donors limited the genetic and exposure-history diversity represented. About 5% of naive CD4, 3.5% of naive CD8, approximately 2.2% of memory CD4, and 0.35% to 0.4% of memory CD8 clonotypes were shared across several donors. Based on pairwise subsampling, the degree of clonotype sharing among donors was expected to be affected by sequencing depth. Only blood was sampled, and tissue TCR repertoires likely differ from those in blood. Compared with non-shared clonotypes, clonotypes shared by all four sorted-subset donors had higher generation probabilities. Naive subsets generally had larger estimated clonotype richness than memory subsets did. Even with the large sequencing depth, rarefaction of the sorted-subset datasets indicated that sequencing was incomplete.

With regard to this clone: The antigen it recognizes is unknown. The sample holds no much larger clone one base away, and base qualities are not on file.

Donors were healthy HIV-negative adults with no recently reported acute infections or vaccinations. Only Caucasian adults living in Nashville, Tennessee, USA were represented among the donors. Magnetic negative selection was used to enrich CD4+ T cells, after which naive cells were positively selected on CD45RA and the negative fraction became the memory subset. Blood was collected by leukapheresis, and PBMCs were isolated by Ficoll-Histopaque density gradient centrifugation and then cryopreserved in liquid nitrogen vapor phase. Analytical flow cytometry was used to check the purity and quantity of every magnetically sorted T cell population. Genomic DNA was isolated from every sorted fraction and measured by UV absorbance on a Nanodrop 2000c. Including the terminal cysteine and phenylalanine, the CDR3 comprises 16 residues. Of all the DNA, just the CDR3 is kept, 48 bases in frame from base 1. The germline V gene (reference sequence) specifies SEHNR as CDR1 and FQNEAQ as CDR2. Compared with germline, V lacks 2 bases and J lacks 3 bases; bases without a gene match: 4.

The sample consisted of memory CD4+ T cells sorted from blood. Reading the label with the study, this specimen's cell subset or site is: CD45RA-negative fraction. The TCR originated in a man aged 18 to 29 in good health. The V and J genes are TRBV7-9 and TRBJ2-2; the central 9 bases match TRBD1. CDR3 reads: CASSLLGTGYTGELFF. At the DNA level, the sequence is TGTGCCAGCAGCTTATTGGGGACAGGGTACACCGGGGAGCTGTTTTTT.